Following are 16 T cell receptor beta chains from one sample sequenced in a study of shared clonotypes between healthy human individuals. Method: immunoSEQ multiplex PCR; TCRdb's copy keeps in-frame clones and lacks some. The sample shows about 660,000 clones, approximately 79% of them seen only once. The sample comprised memory CD4+ T cells sorted from blood. The subset is: CD45RA-negative fraction. The origin of the receptors is a woman aged 25 to 39 in good health.

The CDR3 reads CASTSRGLGGVGELFF. The DNA for the CDR3 is TGTGCCAGCACCTCCCGGGGACTAGGAGGCGTCGGGGAGCTGTTTTTT. The V call is TRBV2, the J call TRBJ2-2, with TRBD2 identical over 8 bases. The CDR3 has 16 residues. V shed 7 bases and J 7 bases; nucleotides not matched to a gene: 14. CDR1 SNHLY and CDR2 FYNNEI come from the germline V gene. Full variable domain (remainder filled in from reference TRBV2 and TRBJ2-2): EPEVTQTPSHQVTQMGQEVILRCVPISNHLYFYWYRQILGQKVEFLVSFYNNEISEKSEIFDDQFSVERPDGSNFTLKIRSTKLEDSAMYFCASTSRGLGGVGELFFGEGSRLTVL.

The chain combines TRBV9 with TRBJ1-4; the D is unclear. Germline CDR1 SGDLS, CDR2 YYNGEE. The V end was cut by 1 base, the J end by 6 bases, with 7 bases between. The CDR3 consists of 13 residues. The DNA for the CDR3 is TGTGCCAGCAGCGTACGGGGAGATGAAAAACTGTTTTTT. Its protein is CASSVRGDEKLFF.

The chain couples TRBV6-5 to TRBJ2-1, with no clear D. CDR3 length: 15 amino acids. Trimming removed 8 bases from V and 10 bases from J, with 24 bases in between. Germline assignment: CDR1 MNHEY and CDR2 SVGAGI. The CDR3 nucleotides are TGTGCCAGCTACCCAGTCACTGGCGACCGGTACGAGCAGTTCTTC. Translated: CASYPVTGDRYEQFF.

The chain recombines TRBV5-6 with TRBJ2-2; 9 nucleotides align to TRBD1. After removal of 2 bases from V and 0 bases from J, the junction contained 2 bases not matched to a gene. Germline CDR1 SGHDT, CDR2 YYEEEE. This CDR3 has 16 amino acids. DNA for the CDR3: TGTGCCAGCAGCTTCACAGGGGGCGCGAACACCGGGGAGCTGTTTTTT. It is translated as CASSFTGGANTGELFF.

This clone was counted between two and nine times. Here the CDR3 reads CASSFGTSENNEQFF. The CDR3 nucleotides are TGTGCCAGCAGCTTCGGGACTAGCGAGAACAATGAGCAGTTCTTC. This chain uses TRBV7-2 with TRBJ2-1, with TRBD2 matching 10 bases. Germline V gene lookup returns CDR1 SGHTA and CDR2 FQGNSA. There are 15 residues in the CDR3. The trim removed 3 bases at V and 5 bases at J, leaving 4 bases unmatched.

This chain connects TRBV7-8 to TRBJ2-3; 7 bases agree with TRBD2. Germline CDR1 and CDR2: SGHVS and FQNEAQ. The CDR3 has 15 amino acids. J was trimmed by 5 bases and V by 3 bases; bases with no gene match: 8. The CDR3 reads CASSFQRGEGDTQYF. CDR3 DNA sequence: TGTGCCAGCAGCTTCCAGCGCGGGGAGGGAGATACGCAGTATTTT.

This clone was found a few times. The same CDR3 is also encoded by other DNA sequences in this sample. This chain uses TRBV2 with TRBJ2-3; 9 bases are a match to TRBD2. The germline CDR1 and CDR2 sequences are SNHLY and FYNNEI. The CDR3 runs 16 residues. The J segment lost 6 bases and the V segment lost 6 bases, leaving 13 bases of the junction unmatched. CDR3 loop: CASSPRRLAGTDTQYF. The CDR3 DNA reads as TGTGCCAGCAGCCCCCGTAGGCTAGCGGGGACCGATACGCAGTATTTT.

The chain uses TRBV13 and TRBJ1-5; weak D call: TRBD1 (5 bases). This CDR3 has 15 amino acids. Germline CDR1 is PRHDT and CDR2 is FYEKMQ (reference sequence). Between the trimmed V and J ends, which lost 5 bases and 5 bases, there was a span of 16 bases. The CDR3 sequence is CASSRGRLSHQPQHF. DNA for the CDR3: TGTGCCAGCAGCCGGGGACGGCTCTCTCATCAGCCCCAGCATTTT.

V usage is TRBV25-1 and J usage is TRBJ1-5, with a tentative D call TRBD1 (6 bases). V lost 8 bases and J lost 2, with 16 bases in between. CDR1 and CDR2 (germline): MGHDK, SYGVNS. The CDR3 consists of 15 residues. CDR3 amino acids: CASLGAGDGNQPQHF. In nucleotides, the CDR3 is TGTGCCAGCTTGGGGGCAGGGGATGGCAATCAGCCCCAGCATTTT.

Notes on this clone: A single base is all that separates this from a far larger clone, so a read error is likely. Distinct nucleotide sequences in the sample also encode this CDR3. V gene TRBV2 combines with J gene TRBJ1-1, with D possibly matching TRBD1 (5 bases). The germline gives CDR1 SNHLY, CDR2 FYNNEI. The CDR3 runs to 15 residues. Written as DNA, the CDR3 is TGTGCCAGTAGTGAAGCGATTGGGGGGAACACTGAAGCTTTCTTT. Amino acid sequence: CASSEAIGGNTEAFF.

DNA for the CDR3: TGCGCCAGCAGCTTAAGAGCGGGAGGGATCACAGATACGCAGTATTTT. Translating gives CASSLRAGGITDTQYF. The genes are TRBV5-1 and TRBJ2-3; TRBD2 matches 10 bases. V was clipped by 2 bases and J by 2 bases; unmatched bases: 5. Germline lookup yields CDR1 SGHRS and CDR2 YFSETQ. This CDR3 spans 16 amino acids.

This sequence joins TRBV10-3 and TRBJ2-2; 11 bases match TRBD2. CDR3 length: 17 residues. With 0 bases clipped from V and 6 bases from J, the junction kept 6 bases outside the gene matches. Germline V lookup: CDR1 ENHRY, CDR2 SYGVKD. The CDR3 nucleotides read TGTGCCATCAGTGAGTCGTCTAGCGGGAGGTTCCCCGGGGAGCTGTTTTTT. Translating it yields CAISESSSGRFPGELFF.

This clone showed up just a few times. CDR3 region: CAAGTVVYEQYF. In DNA, the CDR3 is TGTGCCGCCGGGACAGTAGTCTACGAGCAGTACTTC. The V gene is TRBV6-1, the J gene TRBJ2-7; 7 positions match TRBD1. V gave up 11 bases and J gave up 3 bases; unmatched junction bases: 7. Germline V CDR1 and CDR2: MNHNS, SASEGT. CDR3 length: 12 residues.

This clone was counted a few times. The chain has TRBV14 and TRBJ2-5, with D possibly being TRBD1 or TRBD2 (6 bases each). Trimming removed 4 bases at V and 3 bases at J, with 21 bases between. The length of the CDR3 is 17 residues. CDR1 is SGHDN, CDR2 FVKESK, per germline. The CDR3 bases are TGTGCCAGCAGCCGCGCGAGGGGGGTCTCCCAAAAAGAGACCCAGTACTTC. Its protein is CASSRARGVSQKETQYF. The variable domain in full, with the rest retrieved from reference TRBV14 and TRBJ2-5, is EAGVTQFPSHSVIEKGQTVTLRCDPISGHDNLYWYRRVMGKEIKFLLHFVKESKQDESGMPNNRFLAERTGGTYSTLKVQPAELEDSGVYFCASSRARGVSQKETQYFGPGTRLLVL.

The chain combines TRBV5-1 with TRBJ1-1; 9 bases agree with TRBD1. CDR1 is SGHRS, CDR2 YFSETQ, per germline. Trimming took 4 bases from V and 4 from J; bases not matched to a gene: 8. This CDR3 has 15 residues. The CDR3 DNA reads TGCGCCAGCAGCCCCCGACAGGGGGGGGGCACTGAAGCTTTCTTT. Its protein is CASSPRQGGGTEAFF.

This chain uses TRBV11-2 with TRBJ1-1; D gene uncertain. The CDR3 totals 15 residues. Trimming took off 0 bases at V and 4 bases at J, with 12 bases between the two ends. Germline V gives CDR1 SGHAT, CDR2 FQNNGV. The CDR3 here is CASSLDLGSTTEAFF. The CDR3, as DNA: TGTGCCAGCAGCTTAGATTTGGGGAGTACCACTGAAGCTTTCTTT. The full variable domain, completed using reference TRBV11-2 and TRBJ1-1, is EAGVAQSPRYKIIEKRQSVAFWCNPISGHATLYWYQQILGQGPKLLIQFQNNGVVDDSQLPKDRFSAERLKGVDSTLKIQPAKLEDSAVYLCASSLDLGSTTEAFFGQGTRLTVV.